The source of this T cell receptor beta chain is a study of cytotoxic CD8 clonotypes in ibrutinib-treated CLL. Study information: Among the patients, fewer than twelve presented as relapsed/refractory and about 16 as treatment-naive; roughly 17 showed unmutated IGHV.

Profiled with immunoSEQ multiplex PCR; TCRdb holds only in-frame clones, not every one. The table has some 350,000 clones, 67% seen once. The CDR3 spans 17 residues. After removal of 2 bases from V and 6 bases from J, the junction contained 11 bases not matched to a gene. Germline values: CDR1 MGHRA, CDR2 YSYEKL. This clone was recorded only once. The receptor was isolated from a human donor with chronic lymphocytic leukemia. The chain employs TRBV4-1 and TRBJ2-3; TRBD2 agrees at 10 bases. Here the sequenced sample was PBMCs, taken after 36 months of ibrutinib treatment. The DNA for the CDR3 is TGCGCCAGCAGCCAACGATCACTAGCGGGGCTCGAGGATACGCAGTATTTT. Protein sequence: CASSQRSLAGLEDTQYF.